These T cell receptor beta chains were read from a single sample in a study of T cell repertoires in cytomegalovirus infection. One entry per CDR3 protein results from TCRdb running MiXCR on the reads. The sample records around 50,000 distinct CDR3 sequences, over 15% being singletons. Their antigen targets remain unknown. Sequencing was performed on CD8+ T cells from cultured PBMCs, taken from culture after CMV antigen stimulation. These receptors all stem from a human donor in good health (CMV status not recorded). Some clones in this sample may be carry-over from other donors' samples. The CDR3 runs from the conserved cysteine through the conserved F or W. The D gene is left open where the match is weak. Clone size, where shown, is once, few, many, or a class for clones that have expanded.

>TRBV29-1|.|TRBJ2-7|TRBD2
CSVVPTRDRRTSGPGEEQYF
TGCAGCGTGGTTCCTACCCGGGACAGAAGGACTAGCGGCCCTGGGGAGGAGCAGTACTTC
>TRBV7-2|.|TRBJ2-7|TRBD1
CASSEGAEIYEQYF
TGTGCCAGCAGCGAGGGGGCAGAAATCTACGAGCAGTACTTC
>TRBV28|medium-sized|TRBJ2-3|TRBD2
CASSLAENTDTQYF
TGTGCCAGCAGCCTAGCGGAGAACACAGATACGCAGTATTTT
>TRBV7-2|many|TRBJ2-1|.
CASSLTGLAVWYNEQFF
TGTGCCAGCAGCCTAACAGGGCTAGCTGTTTGGTACAATGAGCAGTTCTTC
>TRBV15|few|TRBJ2-3|TRBD2
CATSRVLAADTQYF
TGTGCCACCAGCAGAGTTCTAGCGGCAGATACGCAGTATTTT
>TRBV27|.|TRBJ2-7|TRBD1
CASSRGQGYSYEQYF
TGTGCCAGCAGCCGCGGACAGGGTTACTCCTACGAGCAGTACTTC
>TRBV15|few|TRBJ1-2|.
CATSRDQGPYGYTF
TGTGCCACCAGCAGAGATCAAGGTCCCTATGGCTACACCTTC
>TRBV7-8|few|TRBJ2-1|.
CASSLDGRVSSYNEQFF
TGTGCCAGCAGCTTAGATGGGCGGGTCTCATCCTACAATGAGCAGTTCTTC
>TRBV12-3/TRBV12-4|many|TRBJ2-7|.
CASSFERKQYF
TGTGCCAGCAGTTTCGAGAGAAAGCAGTACTTC
>TRBV27|many|TRBJ1-1|.
CATGRGGGKVAFF
TGTGCCACCGGTCGGGGGGGCGGAAAAGTAGCTTTCTTT
>TRBV28|few|TRBJ2-3|.
CASSFTYSTDTQYF
TGTGCCAGCAGTTTTACTTATAGCACAGATACGCAGTATTTT
>TRBV11-3|.|TRBJ2-4|.
CATLSRPIQYF
TGTGCCACCCTTTCCCGGCCGATTCAGTACTTC
>TRBV11-2|.|TRBJ2-3|.
CASSFADTQYF
TGTGCCAGCAGCTTCGCAGATACGCAGTATTTT
>TRBV5-6|.|TRBJ2-1|.
CASSLRGLLSEQFF
TGTGCCAGCAGCTTAAGAGGCCTCCTCAGTGAGCAGTTCTTC
>TRBV12-3/TRBV12-4|.|TRBJ1-1|TRBD1
CASSQGTGIYTEAFF
TGTGCCAGCAGTCAAGGGACAGGCATTTACACTGAAGCTTTCTTT
>TRBV7-2|.|TRBJ1-6|.
CASSPGHSDSPLHF
TGTGCCAGCAGCCCGGGACATAGTGATTCACCCCTCCACTTT
>TRBV7-9|.|TRBJ2-7|.
CASSLGGAEDEQYF
TGTGCCAGCAGCTTAGGGGGGGCGGAGGACGAGCAGTACTTC
>TRBV27|.|TRBJ2-1|.
CASSLFPLGSYNEQFF
TGTGCCAGCAGTCTTTTCCCGTTGGGCTCCTACAATGAGCAGTTCTTC
>TRBV4-1|few|TRBJ2-1|TRBD2
CASSQAGGRHNNEQFF
TGCGCCAGCAGCCAAGCCGGGGGGAGACACAACAATGAGCAGTTCTTC
>TRBV12-3/TRBV12-4|few|TRBJ1-1|.
CASSFPGNTEAFF
TGTGCCAGCAGTTTCCCGGGTAACACTGAAGCTTTCTTT
>TRBV6-5|.|TRBJ2-7|.
CASSYRGAGEQYF
TGTGCCAGCAGTTATCGGGGGGCGGGCGAGCAGTACTTC
>TRBV6-1|.|TRBJ1-6|.
CASRDFSGRSPLHF
TGTGCCAGCAGGGATTTTAGTGGGCGCTCACCCCTCCACTTT
>TRBV7-6|.|TRBJ2-3|.
CASSLAGAGTDTQYF
TGTGCCAGCAGCTTAGCGGGAGCCGGCACAGATACGCAGTATTTT
>TRBV30|.|TRBJ2-3|.
CAWSVLSDSTDTQYF
TGTGCCTGGAGTGTACTAAGCGATAGCACAGATACGCAGTATTTT
>TRBV11-2|.|TRBJ2-2|.
CASSPGPRELFF
TGTGCCAGCAGCCCTGGACCTCGGGAGCTGTTTTTT
>TRBV15|.|TRBJ2-1|.
CATSVPPGDEQFF
TGTGCCACCAGCGTCCCTCCGGGCGATGAGCAGTTCTTC
>TRBV19|few|TRBJ2-1|TRBD2
CASSIPGLANNEQFF
TGTGCCAGTAGTATACCCGGACTAGCGAACAATGAGCAGTTCTTC
>TRBV7-8|many|TRBJ1-2|TRBD1
CASSPDGQGSPTGYTF
TGTGCCAGCAGCCCCGATGGACAGGGGTCCCCTACGGGCTACACCTTC
>TRBV6-2/TRBV6-3|many|TRBJ2-1|TRBD2
CASSYSIHPGGPRNEQFF
TGTGCCAGCAGTTACTCGATCCACCCGGGAGGGCCGCGTAATGAGCAGTTCTTC
>TRBV7-7|.|TRBJ2-1|.
CASSHGPDAYNEQFF
TGTGCCAGCAGCCACGGGCCGGACGCCTACAATGAGCAGTTCTTC
>TRBV6-2/TRBV6-3|.|TRBJ2-3|TRBD2
CASSPLAGAPDTQYF
TGTGCCAGCAGTCCTCTAGCGGGAGCTCCAGATACGCAGTATTTT
>TRBV7-9|.|TRBJ1-3|TRBD1
CASSHPRTGAGNTIYF
TGTGCCAGCAGCCACCCTAGGACAGGGGCTGGAAACACCATATATTTT
>TRBV7-6|few|TRBJ2-7|TRBD1
CASSSPQGSSYEQYF
TGTGCCAGCAGCTCACCACAGGGGAGCTCCTACGAGCAGTACTTC
>TRBV30|.|TRBJ1-5|.
CAWSGGGASNQPQHF
TGTGCCTGGAGCGGGGGGGGCGCGAGCAATCAGCCCCAGCATTTT
>TRBV7-2|.|TRBJ2-5|.
CASSLNKVGGKETQYF
TGTGCCAGCAGCTTAAATAAGGTTGGGGGTAAAGAGACCCAGTACTTC
>TRBV4-3|.|TRBJ2-3|TRBD2
CASSQDMELAADTDTQYF
TGCGCCAGCAGCCAAGACATGGAACTAGCGGCCGACACAGATACGCAGTATTTT
>TRBV12-3/TRBV12-4|.|TRBJ2-5|TRBD1
CASSTGTGGARETQYF
TGTGCCAGCAGCACCGGGACAGGGGGCGCTCGGGAGACCCAGTACTTC
>TRBV7-3|.|TRBJ2-2|.
CASSPWDNTNTGELFF
TGTGCCAGCAGCCCTTGGGACAATACGAACACCGGGGAGCTGTTTTTT
>TRBV7-6|.|TRBJ1-4|.
CASSTSEKLFF
TGTGCCAGCAGCACCTCTGAAAAACTGTTTTTT
>TRBV6-2/TRBV6-3|.|TRBJ2-1|.
CASSYSTGNGGEQFF
TGTGCCAGCAGTTACTCGACGGGAAATGGGGGTGAGCAGTTCTTC
>TRBV6-2/TRBV6-3|.|TRBJ1-5|TRBD1
CASSYRTGDGSNQPQHF
TGTGCCAGCAGTTACCGGACAGGGGACGGAAGCAATCAGCCCCAGCATTTT
>TRBV25-1|.|TRBJ2-1|.
CASTQGGNYNEQFF
TGTGCCAGCACCCAAGGGGGTAACTATAATGAGCAGTTCTTC
>TRBV7-8|many|TRBJ2-1|.
CASSLVVTYNEQFF
TGTGCCAGCAGCTTAGTGGTCACCTACAATGAGCAGTTCTTC
>TRBV7-2|.|TRBJ1-6|.
CASSHSGIYNSPLHF
TGTGCCAGCAGCCACAGCGGCATTTATAATTCACCCCTCCACTTT